The 10 T cell receptor beta chains listed next were all sequenced from one sample in a study of blood T cell repertoires in COVID-19. Repertoires were generated with immunoSEQ multiplex PCR, while TCRdb's copy carries only in-frame clones and drops some. The sample contains about 110,000 clones, about 91% of which appear only once. Sequencing was done on a sample of peripheral blood. These receptors were collected from a man over 45 with active or convalescent COVID-19.

This clone has only one observation. The chain combines TRBV28 with TRBJ1-2; 7 bases line up with TRBD1. The length of the CDR3 is 13 residues. V trimming: 3 bases; J trimming: 6 bases; junction bases outside the gene matches: 4. CDR1 is MDHEN, CDR2 SYDVKM, per germline. The CDR3 bases are TGTGCCAGCAGTTTGGACAGGTTTGATGGCTACACCTTC. Protein: CASSLDRFDGYTF.

The chain links TRBV6-5 to TRBJ2-7; TRBD2 aligns across 14 bases. This CDR3 region has 15 residues. Trimming took 7 bases from V and 6 from J; bases not matched to a gene: 8. Germline loops: CDR1 MNHEY, CDR2 SVGAGI. CDR3 loop: CASKWGLAGEGEQYF. The CDR3 nucleotides read TGTGCCAGCAAGTGGGGACTAGCGGGAGAAGGCGAGCAGTACTTC.

The chain recombines TRBV4-3 with TRBJ2-7; 10 nucleotides match TRBD1. V shed 1 base and J 2 bases; nucleotides not matched to a gene: 2. This CDR3 is 15 amino acids long. Germline assignment: CDR1 LGHNA and CDR2 YSLEER. CDR3 in DNA: TGCGCCAGCAGCCAAGGGACAGGGGGTACCTACGAGCAGTACTTC. Translated, it gives CASSQGTGGTYEQYF.

The chain recombines TRBV15 with TRBJ2-6; D gene uncertain. The CDR3 runs 15 residues. Trimming removed 5 bases at V and 0 bases at J, with 8 bases between. Germline CDR1 reads LNHNV; CDR2 reads YYDKDF (reference sequence). CDR3 nucleotides: TGTGCCACCAGCGGCGAGGACTCTGGGGCCAACGTCCTGACTTTC. Translation: CATSGEDSGANVLTF.

CDR3 loop: CASSKEPGQLNEQYF. The CDR3 nucleotides read TGTGCCAGCAGCAAAGAACCGGGACAGCTAAACGAGCAGTACTTC. V and J are TRBV21-1 and TRBJ2-7; no DNA check was done on the table's D call, TRBD1. TRBV21-1 is an annotated pseudogene. The CDR3 contains 15 residues.

This clone was recorded once. The J gene is TRBJ1-2, the V gene TRBV30, with TRBD1 matching 9 bases. The CDR3 loop spans 14 amino acids. J gave up 0 bases and V 5 bases, and 4 bases lay outside the gene matches. Germline V gene lookup returns CDR1 GTSNPN and CDR2 SVGIG (reference sequence). The CDR3: CAWGRDRANYGYTF. The CDR3 DNA sequence: TGTGCCTGGGGGAGGGACAGGGCTAACTATGGCTACACCTTC.

V gene TRBV7-9 combines with J gene TRBJ2-1; D not resolved. V dropped 5 bases and J dropped 1 base, with 12 bases sitting between them. CDR3 length: 15 amino acids. Germline V CDR1 and CDR2: SEHNR, FQNEAQ (reference sequence). CDR3 DNA sequence: TGTGCCAGCAGCCAACCTGGCAGGTCCTACAATGAGCAGTTCTTC. Translated, it gives CASSQPGRSYNEQFF.

The genes are TRBV6-6 and TRBJ2-5; D not resolved. CDR1 MNHNY and CDR2 SVGAGI come from the germline V gene (reference sequence). The CDR3 sequence is 13 residues long. Trimming stripped 6 bases from V and 1 base from J, with 9 bases between. CDR3 sequence reads: CASRSRFQETQYF. CDR3 in DNA: TGTGCCAGCAGATCCCGGTTCCAAGAGACCCAGTACTTC.

This chain joins TRBV30 and TRBJ2-5, with D perhaps matching TRBD1 (5 bases). V was clipped by 3 bases and J by 5 bases, with 19 bases between them. Germline assignment: CDR1 GTSNPN and CDR2 SVGIG (reference sequence). This CDR3 region has 15 residues. This chain's CDR3 is CAWSMGINRQETQYF. In nucleotides, the CDR3 is TGTGCCTGGAGCATGGGTATTAACAGACAGGAGACCCAGTACTTC.

The J gene is TRBJ1-2, the V gene TRBV6-1; 7 positions agree with TRBD1. The germline CDR1 and CDR2 sequences are MNHNS and SASEGT. This CDR3 contains 14 residues. J gave up 4 bases and V 0 bases, and 2 bases lay outside the gene matches. CDR3 nucleotide sequence: TGTGCCAGCAGTGAAGCCGGGACAGCCTATGGCTACACCTTC. Residues: CASSEAGTAYGYTF.